Following are 7 T cell receptor beta chains from one sample sequenced in a study of control samples from healthy donors and cancer patients. Only in-frame clones appear in the TCRdb table, and some are missing; sequencing was by immunoSEQ multiplex PCR. Here the sample spans about 220,000 clones, roughly 94% being singletons. Sequencing used blood. The receptors were gathered from a man in his fifties in good health.

This clone came up once. This sample includes further DNA sequences coding for the same CDR3. This rearrangement joins TRBV6-5 to TRBJ2-1, with D perhaps TRBD1 (5 bases). This CDR3 spans 13 amino acids. The V gene's germline CDR1 is MNHEY and CDR2 SVGAGI. V lost 2 bases, J lost 3 bases, and 5 bases lay in between. CDR3 protein: CASSYDSYNEQFF. CDR3 bases: TGTGCCAGCAGTTACGACAGCTACAATGAGCAGTTCTTC.

In nucleotides, the CDR3 is TGTGCCAGCAGCTTTATGTCGGGGGGTGGCTACACCTTC. Encoded protein: CASSFMSGGGYTF. J is TRBJ1-2 and V is TRBV7-2; possibly TRBD1 for D (5 bases). This CDR3 has 13 residues. Per germline, CDR1 SGHTA and CDR2 FQGNSA. V lost 3 bases and J lost 7, with 12 bases in between.

The chain has TRBV5-1 and TRBJ2-4; 9 nucleotides align to TRBD1. Looked up from germline, CDR1 is SGHRS and CDR2 is YFSETQ. CDR3 length: 15 residues. J was trimmed by 6 bases and V by 4 bases; bases with no gene match: 8. The CDR3 reads CASSILGTGRNIQYF. CDR3 bases: TGCGCCAGCAGCATCTTAGGGACAGGGAGAAACATTCAGTACTTC.

The genes are TRBV6-6 and TRBJ2-2; D is possibly TRBD1 (5 bases). Looked up from germline, CDR1 is MNHNY and CDR2 is SVGAGI (reference sequence). The CDR3 extends over 14 amino acids. Trimming left V 6 bases short and J 1 base short, with 9 bases between. The CDR3 DNA follows: TGTGCCAGCAGCCTCGACAGGAACACCGGGGAGCTGTTTTTT. Encoded protein: CASSLDRNTGELFF.

The chain is built from TRBV19 and TRBJ1-5, with D perhaps TRBD1 (6 bases). CDR1 and CDR2 from the germline V gene are LNHDA and SQIVND (reference sequence). CDR3 size: 15 residues. V was clipped by 5 bases and J by 6 bases, with 17 bases between them. Here the CDR3 reads CASSGQQGTVQPQHF. As DNA, the CDR3 is TGTGCCAGTAGTGGACAACAGGGTACGGTTCAGCCCCAGCATTTT.

The chain recombines TRBV3-1 (or the pseudogene TRBV3-2) with TRBJ2-7; the D is unclear. Trimming stripped 2 bases from V and 1 base from J, with 0 bases between. The CDR3 totals 11 residues. CDR1 and CDR2 from the germline V gene are LGHDT and YNNKEL (reference sequence). The CDR3 DNA reads as TGTGCCAGCAGCCAATCCTACGAGCAGTACTTC. Its protein is CASSQSYEQYF.

The chain joins TRBV28 to TRBJ2-1; 9 nucleotides line up with TRBD1. The germline gives CDR1 MDHEN, CDR2 SYDVKM. The ends lost 6 bases at V and 6 bases at J; junction bases unmatched: 9. The CDR3 is 15 amino acids. CDR3 nucleotides: TGTGCCAGCAGCTCCCCCGGGACAGGGCCCAATGAGCAGTTCTTC. It translates to CASSSPGTGPNEQFF.